This T cell receptor (beta chain) was documented in a study of blood T cell repertoires in COVID-19. Study summary: The samples span acute and convalescent COVID-19 from the United States, Italy and Spain. In each case, the material was cDNA or gDNA derived from T cells, B-cell-depleted T cells, or PBMCs.

Per the original data handling: Estimates of nucleated cell counts were drawn from the amplification of reference gene primers. Clones were read by immunoSEQ multiplex PCR, and TCRdb kept only the in-frame ones, dropping some. V and J calls and clone size are copied from that table; D and trimming were computed from the DNA. The table includes 180,000 or so clones, more than 60% detected once. Germline values: CDR1 MNHEY, CDR2 SVGAGI. Trimming shortened V by 5 bases and J by 2 bases, and 11 bases separated the two germline ends. The CDR3 contains 14 residues. This chain connects TRBV6-5 to TRBJ2-3; D may be TRBD1 (6 bases). This receptor was taken from a man in his fifties who had recovered from COVID-19. Sequences were obtained from peripheral blood. CDR3 amino acids: CASSHRVNTDTQYF. The CDR3 nucleotides are TGTGCCAGCAGTCACAGGGTAAACACAGATACGCAGTATTTT.